The 13 T cell receptor beta chains in this list originate from one sample, sequenced in a study of T cells in Graves' hyperthyroidism and ophthalmopathy. TCR beta CDR3 regions were amplified from RNA transcripts. The HTBI primer set served for first-round RT-PCR of the TCR CDR3. From the multiplex PCR reads, TCRdb called clonotypes with MiXCR, one entry per CDR3 protein. The sample lists roughly 240,000 distinct CDR3 sequences, approximately 16% occurring once. The sample was blood. These receptor sequences come from a woman aged 18-35 years with Graves' ophthalmopathy.

There are many counts of this clonotype. This chain connects TRBV30 to TRBJ2-3; possible D gene TRBD1, 5 bases. Per the germline V gene, CDR1 is GTSNPN and CDR2 is SVGIG (reference sequence). The CDR3 is 14 amino acids. Between the trimmed V and J ends, which lost 2 bases and 2 bases, there was a span of 11 bases. The CDR3: CAWSPDTNTDTQYF. CDR3 sequence (DNA): TGTGCCTGGAGTCCGGACACCAACACAGATACGCAGTATTTT.

Ten or more counts support this clonotype. V is TRBV11-2 and J is TRBJ2-5; 13 bases align to TRBD2. The CDR3 covers 16 residues. Per germline, CDR1 SGHAT and CDR2 FQNNGV. The V gene end was trimmed by 5 bases and the J gene end by 7 bases; junction bases not matched to a gene: 10. DNA of the CDR3: TGTGCCAGCAGCCCTGCCGGGACTAGCGGGAAGTCGACCCAGTACTTC. Translated: CASSPAGTSGKSTQYF.

This clonotype was observed many times. The chain is built from TRBV18 and TRBJ2-7; D may be TRBD1 (5 bases). The V end was cut by 0 bases, the J end by 0 bases, with 12 bases between. Germline lookup yields CDR1 KGHSH and CDR2 LQKENI. The CDR3 extends over 16 amino acids. The CDR3: CASSPPLTVNSYEQYF. As DNA, the CDR3 is TGTGCCAGCTCACCACCGCTGACAGTCAACTCCTACGAGCAGTACTTC.

This clonotype was detected ten times or more. J is TRBJ1-2 and V is TRBV6-2 or TRBV6-3; no definite D call. The CDR3 spans 17 residues. Germline V CDR1 and CDR2: MNHEY, SVGEGT. Trimming removed 2 bases from V and 1 base from J, with 17 bases in between. The DNA for the CDR3 is TGTGCCAGCAGTTACCGGCCAGTTACGCATGATAACTATGGCTACACCTTC. The encoded protein is CASSYRPVTHDNYGYTF.

V is TRBV11-2 and J is TRBJ2-7, with 11 bases fitting TRBD2. CDR1 and CDR2 from the germline V gene are SGHAT and FQNNGV. V shed 3 bases and J 1 base; nucleotides not matched to a gene: 5. The CDR3 totals 16 residues. The CDR3 nucleotides are TGTGCCAGCAGCTTGGGGACTAGCGGAAGTTCCTACGAGCAGTACTTC. This encodes CASSLGTSGSSYEQYF. Full variable domain (rest looked up from reference TRBV11-2 and TRBJ2-7): EAGVAQSPRYKIIEKRQSVAFWCNPISGHATLYWYQQILGQGPKLLIQFQNNGVVDDSQLPKDRFSAERLKGVDSTLKIQPAKLEDSAVYLCASSLGTSGSSYEQYFGPGTRLTVT.

This clonotype was detected many times. The CDR3 here is CASNRPGQYNEKLFF. CDR3 in DNA: TGTGCCAGCAACCGCCCGGGACAGTATAATGAAAAACTGTTTTTT. V is TRBV6-1 and J is TRBJ1-4, with 7 bases matching TRBD1. This CDR3 comprises 15 residues. The germline CDR1 and CDR2 sequences are MNHNS and SASEGT. J gave up 4 bases and V 7 bases, and 9 bases lay outside the gene matches.

There are many counts of this clonotype. J is TRBJ2-1 and V is TRBV9; possibly TRBD2 for D (6 bases). V lost 0 bases to trimming and J lost 0 bases, with 10 bases between them. Germline-derived CDR1 and CDR2 are SGDLS and YYNGEE. This CDR3 has 16 residues. This CDR3 is CASSVAFGSSYNEQFF. The DNA of the CDR3 is TGTGCCAGCAGCGTAGCTTTCGGGAGCTCCTACAATGAGCAGTTCTTC.

This CDR3 reads CASSLFEGPARVRTEAFF. The CDR3 DNA reads as TGTGCCAGCAGCTTATTCGAGGGCCCGGCCAGGGTTCGCACTGAAGCTTTCTTT. The J gene is TRBJ1-1, the V gene TRBV7-9; D is possibly TRBD1 (5 bases). Trimming removed 2 bases from V and 4 bases from J, with 23 bases in between. The germline V gene has CDR1 SEHNR and CDR2 FQNEAQ (reference sequence). The CDR3 consists of 18 residues.

This clonotype was observed at least ten times. The V gene is TRBV9, the J gene TRBJ2-1; TRBD2 aligns across 7 bases. Germline-derived CDR1 and CDR2 are SGDLS and YYNGEE. The CDR3 extends over 15 amino acids. The ends lost 2 bases at V and 5 bases at J; junction bases unmatched: 7. CDR3 amino acids: CASSVSGTPDNEQFF. CDR3 DNA: TGTGCCAGCAGCGTGAGCGGGACTCCCGACAATGAGCAGTTCTTC. The whole variable domain, remainder taken from reference TRBV9 and TRBJ2-1, is DSGVTQTPKHLITATGQRVTLRCSPRSGDLSVYWYQQSLDQGLQFLIQYYNGEERAKGNILERFSAQQFPDLHSELNLSSLELGDSALYFCASSVSGTPDNEQFFGPGTRLTVL.

In this sample, this clonotype turned up many times. This rearrangement joins TRBV30 to TRBJ1-1; no reliable D call. The V end lost 2 bases, the J end lost 5 bases, and 6 bases lay between the germline ends. Germline V gene lookup returns CDR1 GTSNPN and CDR2 SVGIG (reference sequence). This CDR3 has 11 residues. CDR3 loop: CAWSTKTEAFF. Here the CDR3 DNA reads TGTGCCTGGAGTACCAAAACTGAAGCTTTCTTT.

This clonotype was counted only a few times. V usage is TRBV7-2 and J usage is TRBJ1-5; the D gene is possibly TRBD1 (6 bases). CDR1 is SGHTA, CDR2 FQGNSA, per germline. Deletions cut 0 bases from V and 4 bases from J, with 10 bases between. The CDR3 sequence is 15 residues long. CDR3 amino acids: CASSLAGGENQPQHF. In DNA, the CDR3 is TGTGCCAGCAGCTTAGCAGGGGGAGAGAATCAGCCCCAGCATTTT.

The genes are TRBV20-1 and TRBJ1-1; a possible D gene is TRBD1 (6 bases). Trimming took off 2 bases at V and 1 base at J, with 8 bases between the two ends. Germline V gene data show CDR1 as DFQATT and CDR2 as SNEGSKA (reference sequence). The CDR3 sequence is 13 residues long. The CDR3 protein is CSARKQGNTEAFF. CDR3 nucleotide sequence: TGCAGTGCTAGAAAACAGGGGAACACTGAAGCTTTCTTT.

This clonotype was seen repeatedly, ten times or more. This chain uses TRBV5-4 with TRBJ1-2, with 9 bases identical to TRBD1. The J segment lost 8 bases and the V segment lost 0 bases, leaving 5 bases of the junction unmatched. In germline, CDR1 is SGHNT, CDR2 YYREEE (reference sequence). The CDR3 spans 14 residues. CDR3 loop: CASSLEGQGHGYTF. DNA for the CDR3: TGTGCCAGCAGCTTGGAAGGACAGGGGCACGGCTACACCTTC. The full variable domain, completed using reference TRBV5-4 and TRBJ1-2, is ETGVTQSPTHLIKTRGQQVTLRCSSQSGHNTVSWYQQALGQGPQFIFQYYREEENGRGNFPPRFSGLQFPNYSSELNVNALELDDSALYLCASSLEGQGHGYTFGSGTRLTVV.